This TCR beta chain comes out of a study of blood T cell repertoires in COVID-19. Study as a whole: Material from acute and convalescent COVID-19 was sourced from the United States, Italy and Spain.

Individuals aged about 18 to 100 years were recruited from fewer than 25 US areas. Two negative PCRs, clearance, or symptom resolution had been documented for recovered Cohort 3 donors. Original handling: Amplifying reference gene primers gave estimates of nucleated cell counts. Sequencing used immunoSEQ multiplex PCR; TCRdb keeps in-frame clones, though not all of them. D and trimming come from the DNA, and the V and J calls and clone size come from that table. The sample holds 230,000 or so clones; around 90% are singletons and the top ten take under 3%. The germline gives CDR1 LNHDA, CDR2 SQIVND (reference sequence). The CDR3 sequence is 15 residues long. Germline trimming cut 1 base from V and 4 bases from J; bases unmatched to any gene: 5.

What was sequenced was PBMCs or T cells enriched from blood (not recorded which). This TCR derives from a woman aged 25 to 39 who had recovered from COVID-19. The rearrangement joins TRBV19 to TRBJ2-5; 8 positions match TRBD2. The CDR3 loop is CASSIVAGRGETQYF. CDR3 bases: TGTGCCAGTAGTATAGTAGCGGGGAGAGGAGAGACCCAGTACTTC.